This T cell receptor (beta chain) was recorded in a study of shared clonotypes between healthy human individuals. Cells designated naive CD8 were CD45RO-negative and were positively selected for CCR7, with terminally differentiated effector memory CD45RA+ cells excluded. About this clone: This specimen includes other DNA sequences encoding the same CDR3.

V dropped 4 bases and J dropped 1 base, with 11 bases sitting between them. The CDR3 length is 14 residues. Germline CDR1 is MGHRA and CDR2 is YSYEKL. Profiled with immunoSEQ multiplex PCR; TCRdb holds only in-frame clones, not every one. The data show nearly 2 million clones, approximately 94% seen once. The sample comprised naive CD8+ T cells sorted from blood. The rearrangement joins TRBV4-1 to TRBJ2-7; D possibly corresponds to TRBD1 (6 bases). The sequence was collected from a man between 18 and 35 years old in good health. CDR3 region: CASSPGQSSYEQYF. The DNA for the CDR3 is TGCGCCAGCAGCCCCGGACAGAGTTCCTACGAGCAGTACTTC.